Listed below are T cell receptor beta chains from one sample, sequenced in a study of shared clonotypes between healthy human individuals. Clones were sequenced by immunoSEQ multiplex PCR, and TCRdb holds only the in-frame ones, with some missing. Of 550,000 to 850,000 clones listed, roughly two thirds are singletons. The material sequenced was memory CD4+ T cells sorted from blood. These receptors were taken from a woman younger than 45 in good health. Both conserved end residues are part of each CDR3. Fields, in order: J gene, V gene, D gene, CDR3 length, clone size, CDR3 protein, CDR3 DNA. A D gene is named only where the DNA matches it firmly. Only some rows state a clone size, as once, few, many or a class for expanded clones.

J gene: TRBJ1-4; V gene: TRBV4-1; D gene: .; CDR3 length: 14; clone size: .; CDR3 protein: CASRHTGSNEKLFF; CDR3 DNA: TGCGCCAGCAGACACACAGGTTCTAATGAAAAACTGTTTTTT
J gene: TRBJ1-1; V gene: TRBV18; D gene: TRBD1; CDR3 length: 14; clone size: .; CDR3 protein: CASSRGQGSTEAFF; CDR3 DNA: TGTGCCAGCTCACGGGGACAGGGAAGCACTGAAGCTTTCTTT
J gene: TRBJ2-3; V gene: TRBV7-9; D gene: .; CDR3 length: 15; clone size: .; CDR3 protein: CASGERAVSTDTQYF; CDR3 DNA: TGTGCCAGCGGCGAGCGGGCCGTTAGCACAGATACGCAGTATTTT
J gene: TRBJ2-3; V gene: TRBV2; D gene: TRBD2; CDR3 length: 15; clone size: .; CDR3 protein: CASTRLAGVTDTQYF; CDR3 DNA: TGTGCCAGCACCCGACTAGCGGGAGTGACAGATACGCAGTATTTT
J gene: TRBJ2-7; V gene: TRBV2; D gene: .; CDR3 length: 15; clone size: once; CDR3 protein: CASKRLRGSVDEQYF; CDR3 DNA: TGTGCCAGCAAAAGGTTACGAGGGTCGGTCGACGAGCAGTACTTC
J gene: TRBJ2-3; V gene: TRBV7-8; D gene: TRBD1; CDR3 length: 16; clone size: .; CDR3 protein: CASSQGTGTSTDTQYF; CDR3 DNA: TGTGCCAGCAGCCAAGGGACAGGCACTAGCACAGATACGCAGTATTTT
J gene: TRBJ2-3; V gene: TRBV19; D gene: TRBD2; CDR3 length: 15; clone size: few; CDR3 protein: CASSWPSGRGDTQYF; CDR3 DNA: TGTGCCAGTAGTTGGCCTAGCGGGAGGGGTGATACGCAGTATTTT
J gene: TRBJ1-2; V gene: TRBV15; D gene: .; CDR3 length: 13; clone size: many; CDR3 protein: CATSRVGPHGYTF; CDR3 DNA: TGTGCCACCAGCAGAGTGGGTCCGCATGGCTACACCTTC
J gene: TRBJ2-4; V gene: TRBV19; D gene: .; CDR3 length: 14; clone size: .; CDR3 protein: CASSMGRERNIQYF; CDR3 DNA: TGTGCCAGTAGTATGGGCCGGGAGCGAAACATTCAGTACTTC
J gene: TRBJ2-2; V gene: TRBV5-1; D gene: TRBD2; CDR3 length: 15; clone size: .; CDR3 protein: CASRSSGGNTGELFF; CDR3 DNA: TGCGCCAGCAGATCTAGCGGAGGGAACACCGGGGAGCTGTTTTTT
J gene: TRBJ2-5; V gene: TRBV27; D gene: TRBD1; CDR3 length: 14; clone size: .; CDR3 protein: CASRLQTGWETQYF; CDR3 DNA: TGTGCCAGCAGACTTCAGACAGGGTGGGAGACCCAGTACTTC
J gene: TRBJ1-1; V gene: TRBV28; D gene: .; CDR3 length: 14; clone size: .; CDR3 protein: CASSLTDLLKGAFF; CDR3 DNA: TGTGCCAGCAGTTTGACGGATCTCCTGAAGGGAGCTTTCTTT
J gene: TRBJ1-1; V gene: TRBV9; D gene: .; CDR3 length: 12; clone size: few; CDR3 protein: CASSADGLGAFF; CDR3 DNA: TGTGCCAGCAGCGCAGACGGGCTGGGGGCTTTCTTT
J gene: TRBJ2-5; V gene: TRBV2; D gene: TRBD2; CDR3 length: 16; clone size: .; CDR3 protein: CASSEAGLADQETQYF; CDR3 DNA: TGTGCCAGCAGTGAAGCAGGACTAGCTGATCAAGAGACCCAGTACTTC
J gene: TRBJ2-7; V gene: TRBV2; D gene: .; CDR3 length: 16; clone size: .; CDR3 protein: CASSEVRRASSYEQYF; CDR3 DNA: TGTGCCAGCAGTGAAGTGAGGAGGGCCTCCTCCTACGAGCAGTACTTC
J gene: TRBJ2-2; V gene: TRBV7-9; D gene: .; CDR3 length: 17; clone size: .; CDR3 protein: CASSLALGSLGTGELFF; CDR3 DNA: TGTGCCAGCAGCTTAGCGCTGGGATCCCTCGGTACCGGGGAGCTGTTTTTT
J gene: TRBJ2-5; V gene: TRBV9; D gene: .; CDR3 length: 15; clone size: .; CDR3 protein: CASSVGIAAEETQYF; CDR3 DNA: TGTGCCAGCAGCGTAGGTATAGCCGCGGAGGAGACCCAGTACTTC
J gene: TRBJ2-6; V gene: TRBV7-8; D gene: .; CDR3 length: 17; clone size: once; CDR3 protein: CASSLRTLGSGANVLTF; CDR3 DNA: TGTGCCAGCAGCTTACGGACACTCGGCTCTGGGGCCAACGTCCTGACTTTC
J gene: TRBJ1-6; V gene: TRBV6-1; D gene: .; CDR3 length: 17; clone size: .; CDR3 protein: CASSGFRTSSYNSPLHF; CDR3 DNA: TGTGCCAGCAGTGGCTTTAGGACTAGCTCCTATAATTCACCCCTCCACTTT
J gene: TRBJ2-3; V gene: TRBV5-1; D gene: .; CDR3 length: 15; clone size: .; CDR3 protein: CASSSGGFGTDTQYF; CDR3 DNA: TGCGCCAGCAGCTCGGGGGGCTTTGGCACAGATACGCAGTATTTT
J gene: TRBJ2-3; V gene: TRBV5-8; D gene: .; CDR3 length: 16; clone size: .; CDR3 protein: CARSSGRGEITDTQYF; CDR3 DNA: TGTGCCCGCTCGTCCGGTCGGGGTGAAATAACAGATACGCAGTATTTT
J gene: TRBJ1-2; V gene: TRBV4-2; D gene: .; CDR3 length: 14; clone size: few; CDR3 protein: CASSQETWSIGYTF; CDR3 DNA: TGTGCCAGCAGCCAAGAGACCTGGTCTATTGGCTACACCTTC
J gene: TRBJ2-3; V gene: TRBV7-9; D gene: TRBD2; CDR3 length: 14; clone size: .; CDR3 protein: CASRVAGKTDTQYF; CDR3 DNA: TGTGCCAGCCGAGTAGCGGGAAAGACAGATACGCAGTATTTT
J gene: TRBJ1-1; V gene: TRBV6-6; D gene: .; CDR3 length: 14; clone size: few; CDR3 protein: CASSFDGGVPEAFF; CDR3 DNA: TGTGCCAGCAGTTTCGACGGCGGGGTACCTGAAGCTTTCTTT
J gene: TRBJ1-2; V gene: TRBV28; D gene: .; CDR3 length: 12; clone size: .; CDR3 protein: CASSWTVYGYTF; CDR3 DNA: TGTGCCAGCAGTTGGACAGTCTATGGCTACACCTTC